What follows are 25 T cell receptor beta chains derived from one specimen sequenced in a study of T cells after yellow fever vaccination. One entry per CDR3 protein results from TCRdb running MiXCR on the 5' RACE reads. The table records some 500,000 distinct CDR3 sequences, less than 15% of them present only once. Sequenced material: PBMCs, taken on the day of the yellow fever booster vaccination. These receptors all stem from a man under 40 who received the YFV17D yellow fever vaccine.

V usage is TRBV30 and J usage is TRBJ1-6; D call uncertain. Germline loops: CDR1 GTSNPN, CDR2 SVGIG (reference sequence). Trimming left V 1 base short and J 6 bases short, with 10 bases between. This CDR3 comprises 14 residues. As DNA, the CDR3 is TGTGCCTGGAGTGGGACGTTCGCTAATTCACCCCTCCACTTT. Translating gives CAWSGTFANSPLHF.

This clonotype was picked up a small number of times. CDR3 nucleotides: TGTGCCAGCAGCGTAAATACGGACCCCTCCTACGAGCAGTACTTC. It is translated as CASSVNTDPSYEQYF. The chain recombines TRBV9 with TRBJ2-7; D not certain. V lost 1 base to trimming and J lost 0 bases, with 11 bases between them. The CDR3 runs to 15 residues. Per germline, CDR1 SGDLS and CDR2 YYNGEE.

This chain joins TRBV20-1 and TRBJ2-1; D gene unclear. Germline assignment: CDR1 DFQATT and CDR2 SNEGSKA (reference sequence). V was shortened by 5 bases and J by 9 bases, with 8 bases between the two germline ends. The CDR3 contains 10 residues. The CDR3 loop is CSAANTEQFF. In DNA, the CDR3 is TGCAGTGCTGCTAACACTGAGCAGTTCTTC.

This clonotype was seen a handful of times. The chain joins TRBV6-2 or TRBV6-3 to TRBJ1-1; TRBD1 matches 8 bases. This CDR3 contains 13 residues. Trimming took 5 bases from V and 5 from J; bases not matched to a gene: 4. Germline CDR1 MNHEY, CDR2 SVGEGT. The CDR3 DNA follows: TGTGCCAGCAGTCCTCAGGGGGCGACTGAAGCTTTCTTT. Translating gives CASSPQGATEAFF.

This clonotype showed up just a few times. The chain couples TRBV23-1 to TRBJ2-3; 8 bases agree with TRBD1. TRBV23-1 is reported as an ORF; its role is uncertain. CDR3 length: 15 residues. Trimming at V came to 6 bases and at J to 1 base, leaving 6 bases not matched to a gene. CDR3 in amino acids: CASSRPGQGTDTQYF. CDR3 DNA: TGCGCCAGCAGCCGACCGGGACAGGGCACAGATACGCAGTATTTT.

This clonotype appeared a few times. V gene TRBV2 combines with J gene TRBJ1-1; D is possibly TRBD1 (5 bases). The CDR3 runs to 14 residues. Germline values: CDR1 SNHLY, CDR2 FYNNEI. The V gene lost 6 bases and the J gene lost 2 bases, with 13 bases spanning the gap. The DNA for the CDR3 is TGTGCCAGCAGCCTTGGGGCCATCAACACTGAAGCTTTCTTT. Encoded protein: CASSLGAINTEAFF.

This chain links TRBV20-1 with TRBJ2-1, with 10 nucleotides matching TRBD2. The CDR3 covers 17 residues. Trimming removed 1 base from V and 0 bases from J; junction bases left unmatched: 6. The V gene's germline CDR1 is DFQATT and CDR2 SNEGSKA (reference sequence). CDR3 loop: CSARATSGPSSYNEQFF. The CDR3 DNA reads TGCAGTGCTAGAGCGACTAGCGGGCCGAGCTCCTACAATGAGCAGTTCTTC.

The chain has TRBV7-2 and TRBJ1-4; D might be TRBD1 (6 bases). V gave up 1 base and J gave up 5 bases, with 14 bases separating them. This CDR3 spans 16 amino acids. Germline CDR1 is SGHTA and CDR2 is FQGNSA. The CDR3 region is CASSLGGGNANEKLFF. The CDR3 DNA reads TGTGCCAGCAGCTTAGGGGGGGGCAATGCCAATGAAAAACTGTTTTTT. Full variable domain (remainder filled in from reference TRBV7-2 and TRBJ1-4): GAGVSQSPSNKVTEKGKDVELRCDPISGHTALYWYRQSLGQGLEFLIYFQGNSAPDKSGLPSDRFSAERTGGSVSTLTIQRTQQEDSAVYLCASSLGGGNANEKLFFGSGTQLSVL.

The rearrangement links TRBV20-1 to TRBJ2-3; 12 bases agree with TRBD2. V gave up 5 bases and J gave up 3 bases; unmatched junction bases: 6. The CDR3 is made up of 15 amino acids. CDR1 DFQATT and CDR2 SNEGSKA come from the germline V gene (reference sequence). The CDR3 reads CSARLAGEVTDTQYF. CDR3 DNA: TGCAGTGCTCGACTAGCGGGAGAGGTGACAGATACGCAGTATTTT.

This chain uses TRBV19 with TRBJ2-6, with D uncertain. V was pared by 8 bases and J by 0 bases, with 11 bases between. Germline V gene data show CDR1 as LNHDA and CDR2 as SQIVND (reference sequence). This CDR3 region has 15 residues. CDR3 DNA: TGTGCCAGTGAGACACCAAGCTCTGGGGCCAACGTCCTGACTTTC. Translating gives CASETPSSGANVLTF.

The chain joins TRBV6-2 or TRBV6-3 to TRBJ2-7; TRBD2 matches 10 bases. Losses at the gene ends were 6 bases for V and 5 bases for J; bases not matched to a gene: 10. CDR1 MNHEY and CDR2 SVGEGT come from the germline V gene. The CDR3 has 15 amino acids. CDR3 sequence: CASRSELAGLNEQYF. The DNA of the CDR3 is TGTGCCAGCAGATCGGAACTAGCGGGATTGAACGAGCAGTACTTC.

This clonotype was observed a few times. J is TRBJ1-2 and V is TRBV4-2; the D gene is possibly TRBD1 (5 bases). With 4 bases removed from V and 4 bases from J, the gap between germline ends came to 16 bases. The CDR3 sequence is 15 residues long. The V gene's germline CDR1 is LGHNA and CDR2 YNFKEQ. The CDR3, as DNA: TGTGCCAGCAGCCCCCAGGGCCCGCAGATCTATGGCTACACCTTC. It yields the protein CASSPQGPQIYGYTF.

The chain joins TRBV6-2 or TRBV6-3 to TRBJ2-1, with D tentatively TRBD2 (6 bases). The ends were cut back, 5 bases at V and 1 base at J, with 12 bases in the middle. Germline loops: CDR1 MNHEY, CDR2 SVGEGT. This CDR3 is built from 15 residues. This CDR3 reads CASSKVAVSYNEQFF. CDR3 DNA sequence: TGTGCCAGCAGTAAAGTAGCGGTATCCTACAATGAGCAGTTCTTC.

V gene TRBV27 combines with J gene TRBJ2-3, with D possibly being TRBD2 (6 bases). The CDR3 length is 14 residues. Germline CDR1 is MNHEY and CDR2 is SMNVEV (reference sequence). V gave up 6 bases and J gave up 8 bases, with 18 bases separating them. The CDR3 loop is CASRPSVSGFTQYF. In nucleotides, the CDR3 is TGTGCCAGCAGGCCCAGCGTTAGCGGATTTACGCAGTATTTT.

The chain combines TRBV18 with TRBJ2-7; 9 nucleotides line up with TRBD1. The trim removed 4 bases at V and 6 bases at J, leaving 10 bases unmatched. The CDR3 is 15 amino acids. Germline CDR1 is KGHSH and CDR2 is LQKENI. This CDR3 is CASSRGTGKVGEQYF. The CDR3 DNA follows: TGTGCCAGCTCACGCGGGACAGGGAAGGTAGGCGAGCAGTACTTC.

The CDR3 nucleotides are TGTGCCAGTAATTTGTGCGGGACCCCAGCGGGAGAGGGTGAGCAGTTCTTC. As protein: CASNLCGTPAGEGEQFF. The V gene is TRBV19, the J gene TRBJ2-1; 8 bases map to TRBD2. V gave up 7 bases and J gave up 9 bases; unmatched junction bases: 20. The CDR3 runs to 17 residues. The germline gives CDR1 LNHDA, CDR2 SQIVND (reference sequence).

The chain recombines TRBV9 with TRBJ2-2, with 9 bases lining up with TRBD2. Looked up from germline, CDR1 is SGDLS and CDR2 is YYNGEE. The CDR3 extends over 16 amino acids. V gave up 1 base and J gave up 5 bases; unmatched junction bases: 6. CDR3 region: CASSVNSGSRTGELFF. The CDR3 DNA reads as TGTGCCAGCAGCGTAAATAGCGGGAGTAGGACCGGGGAGCTGTTTTTT.

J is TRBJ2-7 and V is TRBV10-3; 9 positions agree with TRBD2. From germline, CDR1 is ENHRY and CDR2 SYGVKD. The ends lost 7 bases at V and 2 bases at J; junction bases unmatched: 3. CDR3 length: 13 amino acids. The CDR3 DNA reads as TGTGCCATCACGGCTAGCGGGACCTACGAGCAGTACTTC. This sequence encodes CAITASGTYEQYF.

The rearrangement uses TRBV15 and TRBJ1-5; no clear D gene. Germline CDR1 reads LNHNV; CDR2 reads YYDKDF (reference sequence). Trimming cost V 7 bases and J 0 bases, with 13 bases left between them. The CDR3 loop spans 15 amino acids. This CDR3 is CATKFGSPSNQPQHF. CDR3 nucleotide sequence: TGTGCCACCAAGTTTGGTTCACCTAGCAATCAGCCCCAGCATTTT.

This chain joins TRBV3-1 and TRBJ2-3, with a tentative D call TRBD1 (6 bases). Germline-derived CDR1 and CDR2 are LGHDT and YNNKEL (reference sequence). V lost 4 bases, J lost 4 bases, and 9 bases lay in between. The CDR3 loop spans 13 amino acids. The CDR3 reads CASSLTGSDTQYF. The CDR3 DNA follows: TGTGCCAGCAGCCTCACAGGGTCAGATACGCAGTATTTT.

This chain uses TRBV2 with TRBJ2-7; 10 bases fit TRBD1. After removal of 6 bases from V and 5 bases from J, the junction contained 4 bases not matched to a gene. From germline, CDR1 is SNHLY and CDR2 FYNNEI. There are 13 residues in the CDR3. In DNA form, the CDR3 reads TGTGCCAGCAGGGGACAGGGGTCCCACGAGCAGTACTTC. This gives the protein CASRGQGSHEQYF.

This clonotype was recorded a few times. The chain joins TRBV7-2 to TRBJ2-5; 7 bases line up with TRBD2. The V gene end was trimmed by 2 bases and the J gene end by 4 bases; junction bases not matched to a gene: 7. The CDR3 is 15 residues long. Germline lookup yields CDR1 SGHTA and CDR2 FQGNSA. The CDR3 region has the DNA TGTGCCAGCAGCTTACAGGCGGGAGCTGGAGAGACCCAGTACTTC. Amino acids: CASSLQAGAGETQYF.

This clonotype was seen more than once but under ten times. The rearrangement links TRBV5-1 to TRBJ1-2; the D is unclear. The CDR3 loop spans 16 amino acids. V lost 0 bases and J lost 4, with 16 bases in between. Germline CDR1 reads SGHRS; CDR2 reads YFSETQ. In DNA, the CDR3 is TGCGCCAGCAGCTTGGATCCGTATCCCGCGGTCTATGGCTACACCTTC. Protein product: CASSLDPYPAVYGYTF.

CDR3 sequence: CSARGGAESSPLHF. The CDR3 nucleotides read TGCAGTGCTAGAGGTGGGGCAGAAAGTTCACCCCTCCACTTT. The chain carries TRBV20-1 and TRBJ1-6; TRBD1 is a possible D gene (5 bases). This CDR3 region has 14 residues. The V end lost 1 base, the J end lost 9 bases, and 13 bases lay between the germline ends. Germline V gives CDR1 DFQATT, CDR2 SNEGSKA (reference sequence).

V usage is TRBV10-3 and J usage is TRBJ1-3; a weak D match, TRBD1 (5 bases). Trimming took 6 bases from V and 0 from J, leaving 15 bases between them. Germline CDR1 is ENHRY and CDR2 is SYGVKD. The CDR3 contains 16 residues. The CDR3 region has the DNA TGTGCCATCAGCGCTGCCGGGGGGAGCTCTGGAAACACCATATATTTT. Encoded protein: CAISAAGGSSGNTIYF.